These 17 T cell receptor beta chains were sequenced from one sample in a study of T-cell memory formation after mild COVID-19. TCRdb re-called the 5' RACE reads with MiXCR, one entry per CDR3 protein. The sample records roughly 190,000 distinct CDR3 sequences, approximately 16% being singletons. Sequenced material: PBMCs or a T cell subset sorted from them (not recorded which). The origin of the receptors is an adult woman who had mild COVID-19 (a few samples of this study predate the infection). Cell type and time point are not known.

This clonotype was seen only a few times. CDR3 sequence (DNA): TGTGCCAGCAGCCTCTTTCACCGGGACAACACAGATACGCAGTATTTT. It translates to CASSLFHRDNTDTQYF. V usage is TRBV4-2 and J usage is TRBJ2-3; D is perhaps TRBD1 (6 bases). CDR3 size: 16 residues. Germline CDR1 and CDR2: LGHNA and YNFKEQ. V was shortened by 4 bases and J by 2 bases, with 16 bases between the two germline ends.

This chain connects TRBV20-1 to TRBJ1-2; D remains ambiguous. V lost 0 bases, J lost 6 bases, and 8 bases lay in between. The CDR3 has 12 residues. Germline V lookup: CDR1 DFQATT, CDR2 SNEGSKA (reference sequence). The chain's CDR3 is CSARDPRDGYTF. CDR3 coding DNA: TGCAGTGCTAGAGACCCTAGGGATGGCTACACCTTC.

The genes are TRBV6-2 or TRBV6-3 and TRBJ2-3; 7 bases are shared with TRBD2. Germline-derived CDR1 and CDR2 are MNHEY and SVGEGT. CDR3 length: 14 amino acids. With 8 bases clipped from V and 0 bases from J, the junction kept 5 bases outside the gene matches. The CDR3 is CASFNSGSTDTQYF. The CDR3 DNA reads TGTGCCAGCTTCAATAGCGGGAGCACAGATACGCAGTATTTT.

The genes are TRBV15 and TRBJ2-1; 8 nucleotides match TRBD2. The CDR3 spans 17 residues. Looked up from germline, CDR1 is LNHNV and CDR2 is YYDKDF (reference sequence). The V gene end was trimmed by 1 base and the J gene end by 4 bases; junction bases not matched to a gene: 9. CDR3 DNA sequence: TGTGCCACCAGCAGAGGGGGGCGGGGGGCCCTTTACAATGAGCAGTTCTTC. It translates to CATSRGGRGALYNEQFF.

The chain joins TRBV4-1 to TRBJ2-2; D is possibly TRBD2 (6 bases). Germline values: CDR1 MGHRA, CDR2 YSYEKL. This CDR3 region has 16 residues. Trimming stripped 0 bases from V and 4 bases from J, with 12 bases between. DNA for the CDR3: TGCGCCAGCAGCCAAGATCACGCGGGGAGCACCGGGGAGCTGTTTTTT. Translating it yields CASSQDHAGSTGELFF.

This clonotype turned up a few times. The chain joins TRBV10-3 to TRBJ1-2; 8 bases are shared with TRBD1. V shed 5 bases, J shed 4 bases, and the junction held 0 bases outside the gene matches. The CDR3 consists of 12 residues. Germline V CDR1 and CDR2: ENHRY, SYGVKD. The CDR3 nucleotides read TGTGCCATCAGTACAGGGGGCTATGGCTACACCTTC. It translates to CAISTGGYGYTF.

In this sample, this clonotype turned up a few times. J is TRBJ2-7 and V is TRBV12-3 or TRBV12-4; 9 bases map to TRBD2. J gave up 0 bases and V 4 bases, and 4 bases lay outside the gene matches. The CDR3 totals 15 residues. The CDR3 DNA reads TGTGCCAGCAGTTCGACTAGCGGAACCTCCTACGAGCAGTACTTC. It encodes CASSSTSGTSYEQYF.

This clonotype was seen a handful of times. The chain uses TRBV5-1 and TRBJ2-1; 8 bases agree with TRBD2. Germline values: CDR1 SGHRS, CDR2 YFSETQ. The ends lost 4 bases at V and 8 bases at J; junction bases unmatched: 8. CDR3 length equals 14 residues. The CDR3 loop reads CASSPGLGAHEQFF. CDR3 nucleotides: TGCGCCAGCAGCCCGGGACTAGGGGCCCATGAGCAGTTCTTC.

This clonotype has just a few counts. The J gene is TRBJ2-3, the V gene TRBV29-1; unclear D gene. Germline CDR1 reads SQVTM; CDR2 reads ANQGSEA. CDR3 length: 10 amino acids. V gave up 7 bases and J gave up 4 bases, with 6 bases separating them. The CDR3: CSGGPDTQYF. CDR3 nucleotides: TGCAGCGGTGGCCCAGATACGCAGTATTTT.

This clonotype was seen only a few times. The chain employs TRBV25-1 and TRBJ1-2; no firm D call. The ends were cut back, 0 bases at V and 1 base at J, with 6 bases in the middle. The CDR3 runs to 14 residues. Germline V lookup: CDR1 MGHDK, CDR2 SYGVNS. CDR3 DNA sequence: TGTGCCAGCAGTGAATATCGGGGTAACTATGGCTACACCTTC. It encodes CASSEYRGNYGYTF.

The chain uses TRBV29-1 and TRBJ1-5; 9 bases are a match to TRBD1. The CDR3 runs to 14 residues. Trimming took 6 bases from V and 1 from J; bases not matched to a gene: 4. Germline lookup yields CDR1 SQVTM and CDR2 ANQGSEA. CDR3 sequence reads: CSVATGGSNQPQHF. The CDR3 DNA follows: TGCAGCGTCGCGACAGGGGGGAGCAATCAGCCCCAGCATTTT.

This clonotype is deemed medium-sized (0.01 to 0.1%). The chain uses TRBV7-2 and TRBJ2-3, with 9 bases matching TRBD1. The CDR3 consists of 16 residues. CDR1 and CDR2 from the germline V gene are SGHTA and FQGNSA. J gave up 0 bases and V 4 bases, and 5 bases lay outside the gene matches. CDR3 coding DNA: TGTGCCAGCAGCTCCGGGACAGGGATTAGCACAGATACGCAGTATTTT. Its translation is CASSSGTGISTDTQYF.

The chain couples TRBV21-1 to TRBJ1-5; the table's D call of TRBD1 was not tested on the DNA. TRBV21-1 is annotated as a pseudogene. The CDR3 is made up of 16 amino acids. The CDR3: CASSKVGRGRIQPQHF. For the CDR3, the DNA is TGTGCCAGCAGCAAAGTAGGCAGGGGGCGCATTCAGCCCCAGCATTTT.

As DNA, the CDR3 is TGTGCCAGTGCGGGACTAGCGGGACCGAGCTCCTACAATGAGCAGTTCTTC. It is translated as CASAGLAGPSSYNEQFF. The V and J genes are TRBV7-9 and TRBJ2-1; 13 bases align to TRBD2. The CDR3 sequence is 17 residues long. Germline trimming cut 9 bases from V and 0 bases from J; bases unmatched to any gene: 8. Germline V gives CDR1 SEHNR, CDR2 FQNEAQ (reference sequence).

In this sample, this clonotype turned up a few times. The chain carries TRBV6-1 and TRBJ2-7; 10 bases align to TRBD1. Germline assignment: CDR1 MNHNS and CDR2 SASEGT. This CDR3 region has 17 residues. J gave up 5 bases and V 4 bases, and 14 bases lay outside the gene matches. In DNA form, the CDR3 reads TGTGCCAGCAGTGCAGCTTGGACAGGGGGACGCATTGACGAGCAGTACTTC. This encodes CASSAAWTGGRIDEQYF.

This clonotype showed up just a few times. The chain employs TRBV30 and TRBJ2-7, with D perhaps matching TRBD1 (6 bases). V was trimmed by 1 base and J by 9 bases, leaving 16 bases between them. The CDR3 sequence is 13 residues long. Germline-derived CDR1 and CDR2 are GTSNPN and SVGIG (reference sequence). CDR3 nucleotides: TGTGCCTGGAGTGCGAGACAGGTTGAAGTGCAGTACTTC. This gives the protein CAWSARQVEVQYF.

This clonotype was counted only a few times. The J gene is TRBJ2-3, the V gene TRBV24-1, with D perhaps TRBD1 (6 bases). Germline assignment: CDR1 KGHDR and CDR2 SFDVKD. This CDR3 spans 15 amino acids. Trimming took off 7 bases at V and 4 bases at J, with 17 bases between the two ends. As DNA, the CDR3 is TGTGCCACCAGCTATGGACAGATACGGTCAGATACGCAGTATTTT. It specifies CATSYGQIRSDTQYF.